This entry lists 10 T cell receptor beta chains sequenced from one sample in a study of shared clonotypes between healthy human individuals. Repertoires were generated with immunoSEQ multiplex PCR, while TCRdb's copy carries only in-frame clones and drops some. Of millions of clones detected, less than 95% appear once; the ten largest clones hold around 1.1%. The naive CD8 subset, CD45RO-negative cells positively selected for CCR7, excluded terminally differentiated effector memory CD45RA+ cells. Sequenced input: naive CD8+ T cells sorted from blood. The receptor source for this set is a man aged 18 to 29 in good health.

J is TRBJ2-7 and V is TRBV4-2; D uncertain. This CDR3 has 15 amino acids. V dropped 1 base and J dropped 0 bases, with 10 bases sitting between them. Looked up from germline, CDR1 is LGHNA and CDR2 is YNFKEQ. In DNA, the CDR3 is TGTGCCAGCAGCCAAGGGCGGCAGCCCTCCTACGAGCAGTACTTC. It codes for CASSQGRQPSYEQYF.

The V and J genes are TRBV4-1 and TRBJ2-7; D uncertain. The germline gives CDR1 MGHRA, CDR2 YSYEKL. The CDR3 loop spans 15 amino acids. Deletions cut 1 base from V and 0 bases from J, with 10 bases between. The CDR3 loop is CASSQAQVYSYEQYF. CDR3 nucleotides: TGCGCCAGCAGCCAAGCGCAGGTGTACTCCTACGAGCAGTACTTC.

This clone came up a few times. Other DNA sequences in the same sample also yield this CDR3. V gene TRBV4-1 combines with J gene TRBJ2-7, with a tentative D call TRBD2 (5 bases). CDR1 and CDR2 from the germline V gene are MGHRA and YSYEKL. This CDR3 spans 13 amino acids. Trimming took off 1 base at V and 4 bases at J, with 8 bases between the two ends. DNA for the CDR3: TGCGCCAGCAGCCAAGGCGGGCCTTACGAGCAGTACTTC. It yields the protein CASSQGGPYEQYF.

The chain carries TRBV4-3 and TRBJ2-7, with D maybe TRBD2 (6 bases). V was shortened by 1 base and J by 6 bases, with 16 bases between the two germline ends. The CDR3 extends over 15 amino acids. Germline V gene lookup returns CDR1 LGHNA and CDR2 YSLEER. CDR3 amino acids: CASSQVVTSTREQYF. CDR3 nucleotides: TGCGCCAGCAGCCAAGTTGTCACTAGCACTCGCGAGCAGTACTTC.

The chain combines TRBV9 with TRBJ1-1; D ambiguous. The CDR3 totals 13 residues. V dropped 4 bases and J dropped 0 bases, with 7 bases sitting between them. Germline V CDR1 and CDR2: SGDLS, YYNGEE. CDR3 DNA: TGTGCCAGCAGCCCGGAAGTGAACACTGAAGCTTTCTTT. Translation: CASSPEVNTEAFF.

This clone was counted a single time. In DNA, the CDR3 is TGTGCCAGCAGCCCAGGGGAAAACACTGAAGCTTTCTTT. Its translation: CASSPGENTEAFF. The rearrangement links TRBV9 to TRBJ1-1, with D possibly matching TRBD1 (6 bases). The ends were cut back, 4 bases at V and 2 bases at J, with 9 bases in the middle. This CDR3 spans 13 amino acids. Per germline, CDR1 SGDLS and CDR2 YYNGEE.

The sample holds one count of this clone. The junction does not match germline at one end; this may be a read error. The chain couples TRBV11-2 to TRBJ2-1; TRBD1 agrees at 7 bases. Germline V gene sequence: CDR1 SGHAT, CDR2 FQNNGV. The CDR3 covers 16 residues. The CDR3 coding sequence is TGTGCCAGCAGCCCCCAACAGGGGCCCTCCCACAATGAGCAGTTCTTC. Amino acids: CASSPQQGPSHNEQFF.

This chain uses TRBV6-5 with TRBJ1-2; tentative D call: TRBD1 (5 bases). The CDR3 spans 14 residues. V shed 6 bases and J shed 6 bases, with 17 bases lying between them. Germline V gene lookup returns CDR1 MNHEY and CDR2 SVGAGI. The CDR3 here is CASSQTGSWDGYTF. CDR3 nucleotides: TGTGCCAGCAGCCAAACAGGTTCGTGGGATGGCTACACCTTC.

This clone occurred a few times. The CDR3 spells CASTRQGPEAFF. Here the CDR3 DNA reads TGTGCCAGCACCCGCCAAGGACCTGAAGCTTTCTTT. The gene calls are TRBV9 and TRBJ1-1, with D hard to call. Trimming cost V 6 bases and J 6 bases, with 12 bases left between them. The length of the CDR3 is 12 residues. Germline lookup yields CDR1 SGDLS and CDR2 YYNGEE.

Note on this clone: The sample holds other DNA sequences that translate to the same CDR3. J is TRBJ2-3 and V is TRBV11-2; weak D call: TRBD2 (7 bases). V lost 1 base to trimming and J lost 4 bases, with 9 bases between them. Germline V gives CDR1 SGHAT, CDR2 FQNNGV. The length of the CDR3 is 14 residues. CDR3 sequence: CASSLVGGPDTQYF. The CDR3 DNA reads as TGTGCCAGCAGCTTAGTGGGGGGGCCAGATACGCAGTATTTT. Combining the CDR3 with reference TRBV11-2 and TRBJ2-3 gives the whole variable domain EAGVAQSPRYKIIEKRQSVAFWCNPISGHATLYWYQQILGQGPKLLIQFQNNGVVDDSQLPKDRFSAERLKGVDSTLKIQPAKLEDSAVYLCASSLVGGPDTQYFGPGTRLTVL.